This passage covers 18 T cell receptor beta chains from one sample sequenced in a study of cytomegalovirus exposure and HLA in healthy donors. The table came from immunoSEQ multiplex PCR; TCRdb's copy has only in-frame clones and leaves some out. Of 200,000 to 300,000 clones listed, about 86% are singletons. The sample consisted of PBMCs. The receptors here all came from a woman aged 25 to 39 in good health and CMV-seropositive.

This chain connects TRBV5-4 to TRBJ1-1; D is perhaps TRBD1 (6 bases). Trimming pared 0 bases from V and 2 bases from J, leaving 14 bases between. Germline CDR1 SGHNT, CDR2 YYREEE (reference sequence). This CDR3 spans 16 amino acids. The DNA for the CDR3 is TGTGCCAGCAGCTTGGAGGGGGGGAGATACAACACTGAAGCTTTCTTT. Translating it yields CASSLEGGRYNTEAFF. Complete variable domain (other parts from reference TRBV5-4 and TRBJ1-1): ETGVTQSPTHLIKTRGQQVTLRCSSQSGHNTVSWYQQALGQGPQFIFQYYREEENGRGNFPPRFSGLQFPNYSSELNVNALELDDSALYLCASSLEGGRYNTEAFFGQGTRLTVV.

This chain uses TRBV25-1 with TRBJ1-1; D is possibly TRBD1 (5 bases). CDR1 and CDR2 (germline): MGHDK, SYGVNS. There are 14 residues in the CDR3. The V end lost 4 bases, the J end lost 5 bases, and 14 bases lay between the germline ends. CDR3 sequence: CASSATQGWTEAFF. Here the CDR3 DNA reads TGTGCCAGCAGTGCAACCCAGGGCTGGACTGAAGCTTTCTTT.

The chain recombines TRBV6-4 with TRBJ1-4; D ambiguous. Looked up from germline, CDR1 is MRHNA and CDR2 is SNTAGT. CDR3 length equals 15 residues. The V gene lost 2 bases and the J gene lost 4 bases, with 11 bases spanning the gap. The CDR3 sequence is CASSDSFERNEKLFF. The CDR3 region has the DNA TGTGCCAGCAGTGACAGTTTTGAGCGTAATGAAAAACTGTTTTTT.

This chain connects TRBV27 to TRBJ1-2; D might be TRBD1 (5 bases). Germline V gene data show CDR1 as MNHEY and CDR2 as SMNVEV (reference sequence). The CDR3 consists of 14 residues. Trimming shortened V by 3 bases and J by 8 bases, and 16 bases separated the two germline ends. The CDR3 is CASSFGQGSFGYTF. The CDR3 region has the DNA TGTGCCAGCAGTTTTGGGCAGGGTTCTTTCGGCTACACCTTC.

The V gene is TRBV5-1, the J gene TRBJ2-5; perhaps TRBD1 as D (6 bases). Germline assignment: CDR1 SGHRS and CDR2 YFSETQ. Trimming left V 0 bases short and J 2 bases short, with 11 bases between. This CDR3 has 15 residues. CDR3 sequence (DNA): TGCGCCAGCAGCTTGGAGGTAGGGGGACAAGAGACCCAGTACTTC. Encoded protein: CASSLEVGGQETQYF.

The V and J genes are TRBV30 and TRBJ2-7, with TRBD1 matching over 7 bases. Looked up from germline, CDR1 is GTSNPN and CDR2 is SVGIG (reference sequence). The CDR3 runs to 13 residues. After removal of 1 base from V and 4 bases from J, the junction contained 4 bases not matched to a gene. CDR3 sequence reads: CAWSAGTEYEQYF. CDR3 coding DNA: TGTGCCTGGAGTGCGGGGACAGAATACGAGCAGTACTTC. Combining the CDR3 with reference TRBV30 and TRBJ2-7 gives the whole variable domain SQTIHQWPATLVQPVGSPLSLECTVEGTSNPNLYWYRQAAGRGLQLLFYSVGIGQISSEVPQNLSASRPQDRQFILSSKKLLLSDSGFYLCAWSAGTEYEQYFGPGTRLTVT.

The rearrangement uses TRBV12-5 and TRBJ1-5; D remains unclear. Germline CDR1 LGHNT, CDR2 FRNRAP. V was shortened by 4 bases and J by 0 bases, with 19 bases between the two germline ends. The CDR3 is 18 amino acids. As DNA, the CDR3 is TGTGCTAGTGGTTCCCCATTGGCAGGCCGCGATAGCAATCAGCCCCAGCATTTT. The encoded protein is CASGSPLAGRDSNQPQHF.

V is TRBV9 and J is TRBJ2-3; 7 nucleotides agree with TRBD2. The CDR3 runs to 16 residues. From germline, CDR1 is SGDLS and CDR2 YYNGEE. V gave up 0 bases and J gave up 2 bases; unmatched junction bases: 6. The DNA for the CDR3 is TGTGCCAGCAGCGTAGGTGGGGGGGTCGACACAGATACGCAGTATTTT. This sequence encodes CASSVGGGVDTDTQYF.

The V gene is TRBV9, the J gene TRBJ1-2, with 7 bases identical to TRBD1. V trimming: 0 bases; J trimming: 7 bases; junction bases outside the gene matches: 9. Germline CDR1 SGDLS, CDR2 YYNGEE. The CDR3 has 15 residues. CDR3 nucleotide sequence: TGTGCCAGCAGCGTAGATAGGAGGGGGCAAGTTGGCTACACCTTC. As protein: CASSVDRRGQVGYTF.

CDR3 protein: CASSLSGLDQETQYF. In DNA, the CDR3 is TGTGCCAGCAGCCTCAGCGGGCTAGACCAAGAGACCCAGTACTTC. The chain employs TRBV4-2 and TRBJ2-5; D possibly corresponds to TRBD2 (6 bases). Deletions cut 4 bases from V and 0 bases from J, with 12 bases between. Germline V gives CDR1 LGHNA, CDR2 YNFKEQ. The CDR3 loop spans 15 amino acids.

The rearrangement joins TRBV11-3 to TRBJ2-1, with 9 bases fitting TRBD1. This CDR3 has 14 amino acids. Germline loops: CDR1 SGHNT, CDR2 YENEEA. Trimming at V came to 5 bases and at J to 4 bases, leaving 3 bases not matched to a gene. The CDR3 DNA sequence: TGTGCCAGCAGCGACAGGGGGGGGTACAATGAGCAGTTCTTC. Translating it yields CASSDRGGYNEQFF.

This CDR3 reads CASSQRSTIYEQYF. The CDR3 nucleotides are TGTGCCAGCTCACAGAGGTCAACGATCTACGAGCAGTACTTC. The chain couples TRBV18 to TRBJ2-7; D unresolved. Germline CDR1 KGHSH, CDR2 LQKENI. V was cut by 4 bases and J by 3 bases, with 13 bases left in between. The CDR3 has 14 amino acids. The full variable domain, its missing parts supplied by reference TRBV18 and TRBJ2-7, is NAGVMQNPRHLVRRRGQEARLRCSPMKGHSHVYWYRQLPEEGLKFMVYLQKENIIDESGMPKERFSAEFPKEGPSILRIQQVVRGDSAAYFCASSQRSTIYEQYFGPGTRLTVT.

The V and J genes are TRBV9 and TRBJ1-2; D is unresolved. CDR1 and CDR2 from the germline V gene are SGDLS and YYNGEE. This CDR3 is built from 12 residues. Trimming cost V 0 bases and J 7 bases, with 7 bases left between them. The CDR3 loop reads CASSVATAGYTF. CDR3 DNA sequence: TGTGCCAGCAGCGTAGCTACCGCTGGCTACACCTTC.

The V and J genes are TRBV5-1 and TRBJ1-3; D is unresolved. With 4 bases removed from V and 2 bases from J, the gap between germline ends came to 13 bases. Germline lookup yields CDR1 SGHRS and CDR2 YFSETQ. CDR3 length equals 15 residues. This CDR3 is CASSPLRGTGNTIYF. Here the CDR3 DNA reads TGCGCCAGCAGCCCTCTTAGAGGGACTGGAAACACCATATATTTT.

V usage is TRBV1 and J usage is TRBJ2-2; the table's D call, TRBD2, has no DNA check behind it. TRBV1 is an annotated pseudogene. This CDR3 spans 18 amino acids. This CDR3 reads CTSSQDFGEYGNTGELFF. The DNA of the CDR3 is TGCACCAGCAGCCAAGATTTTGGGGAGTACGGGAACACCGGGGAGCTGTTTTTT.

The gene calls are TRBV29-1 and TRBJ2-7; 7 bases align to TRBD2. CDR1 and CDR2 from the germline V gene are SQVTM and ANQGSEA. The V gene end was trimmed by 7 bases and the J gene end by 1 base; junction bases not matched to a gene: 13. The CDR3 spans 15 residues. The CDR3 protein is CSGGLREGLSYEQYF. DNA for the CDR3: TGCAGCGGGGGCCTCAGGGAGGGGCTTTCCTACGAGCAGTACTTC.

The V call is TRBV29-1, the J call TRBJ1-1; 7 nucleotides match TRBD1. There are 13 residues in the CDR3. J gave up 3 bases and V 7 bases, and 8 bases lay outside the gene matches. In germline, CDR1 is SQVTM, CDR2 ANQGSEA. The CDR3 loop is CSARTGGDTEAFF. In DNA, the CDR3 is TGCAGCGCAAGGACAGGAGGGGACACTGAAGCTTTCTTT.

This chain connects TRBV2 to TRBJ1-3, with TRBD1 matching 10 bases. V shed 5 bases and J 0 bases; nucleotides not matched to a gene: 1. Looked up from germline, CDR1 is SNHLY and CDR2 is FYNNEI. The CDR3 length is 15 residues. DNA for the CDR3: TGTGCCAGCAGTCGGGACAGGGGCTCTGGAAACACCATATATTTT. Protein sequence: CASSRDRGSGNTIYF. Full variable domain (remainder filled in from reference TRBV2 and TRBJ1-3): EPEVTQTPSHQVTQMGQEVILRCVPISNHLYFYWYRQILGQKVEFLVSFYNNEISEKSEIFDDQFSVERPDGSNFTLKIRSTKLEDSAMYFCASSRDRGSGNTIYFGEGSWLTVV.